The clone carrying this T cell receptor (beta chain) was observed a handful of times. Other DNA sequences of this sample code for an identical CDR3. Here immunoSEQ multiplex PCR was the method, and the copy in TCRdb shows in-frame clones only, minus some. The table has 65,000 to 80,000 clones, 85% to 95% seen once. V was clipped by 3 bases and J by 4 bases, with 7 bases between them. The CDR3 is made up of 13 amino acids. In germline, CDR1 is KGHSH, CDR2 LQKENI. These data come from a study of technical replicates of blood from a few donors. This sequence originates from a human donor in good health. This chain connects TRBV18 to TRBJ1-5; D remains ambiguous. The sequenced material came from T cells isolated from PBMCs. The CDR3 coding sequence is TGTGCCAGCTCACCCGGAGAGAATCAGCCCCAGCATTTT. It yields the protein CASSPGENQPQHF.